Listed below are T cell receptor beta chains from one sample, sequenced in a study of T cell repertoires in cytomegalovirus infection. TCRdb fed the reads into MiXCR, producing one record per CDR3 protein. The sample lists over 300,000 distinct CDR3 sequences; more than 8% were seen once. Sequencing was done on a sample of PBMCs. The receptors shown here come from a human donor in good health (CMV status not recorded). Some clones in this sample may be carry-over from other donors' samples. Each CDR3 is given with its conserved first and last residue. The D gene is left open where the match is weak. The size of a clone is reported for some rows only, either as once, few or many, or as a class for expanded clones.

abundance	v_gene	d_gene	j_gene	CDR3nt	CDR3aa
many	TRBV7-6	.	TRBJ2-1	TGTGCCAGCAGCTTATTCCGCGGGGGCTCCCAATACAATGAGCAGTTCTTC	CASSLFRGGSQYNEQFF
many	TRBV7-9	.	TRBJ2-3	TGTGCCAGCAGACCGCCCTACACAGATACGCAGTATTTT	CASRPPYTDTQYF
few	TRBV12-3/TRBV12-4	.	TRBJ2-5	TGTGCCAGCACCTTTCTAGAAGGGAAAGAGACCCAGTACTTC	CASTFLEGKETQYF
many	TRBV7-6	.	TRBJ2-5	TGTGCCAGCAGCGAGCGGGTGTTTGAGACCCAGTACTTC	CASSERVFETQYF
many	TRBV7-2	.	TRBJ1-5	TGTGCCAGCAGCTCTACCTCTATGGGGGGCAATCAGCCCCAGCATTTT	CASSSTSMGGNQPQHF
many	TRBV7-9	TRBD2	TRBJ2-7	TGTGCCAGCGCTCGGGGGGGCGGTGCCTACGAGCAGTACTTC	CASARGGGAYEQYF
many	TRBV7-2	TRBD2	TRBJ2-3	TGTGCCAGCAGCCCCGGGGGGGGCCTCACAGATACGCAGTATTTT	CASSPGGGLTDTQYF
.	TRBV28	TRBD2	TRBJ2-1	TGTGCCAGCAGGATTCTGGGACTAGCGGGAGAAATGAATGAGCAGTTCTTC	CASRILGLAGEMNEQFF
many	TRBV25-1	TRBD2	TRBJ2-3	TGTGCCAGCAGTGAATGGGGACTAGCGGACACAGATACGCAGTATTTT	CASSEWGLADTDTQYF
once	TRBV7-9	TRBD1	TRBJ2-4	TGTGCCAACAGCCCGAGGGGACAGACTAAGGACATTCAGTACTTC	CANSPRGQTKDIQYF
few	TRBV12-3/TRBV12-4	.	TRBJ1-4	TGTGCCAGCAGTTTCGACAGTGCAACTAATGAAAAACTGTTTTTT	CASSFDSATNEKLFF
.	TRBV7-9	TRBD1	TRBJ1-6	TGTGCCAACAGCTTAAGGACAGGCGCACCAAATTCACCCCTCCACTTT	CANSLRTGAPNSPLHF
few	TRBV19	.	TRBJ1-5	TGTGCCAGTAGGGTTGCCGGGACCGCATATCAGCCCCAGCATTTT	CASRVAGTAYQPQHF
few	TRBV2	.	TRBJ2-2	TGTGCCAGCACTGCGGGGAGCTCCGGGGAGCTGTTTTTT	CASTAGSSGELFF
few	TRBV29-1	.	TRBJ2-7	TGCAGCGTTGTTAGGGGCGGCGAGCAGTACTTC	CSVVRGGEQYF
many	TRBV7-2	TRBD2	TRBJ2-2	TGTGCCAGCAGCTTAGCGATTGCTAGCGGGAGGAACACCGGGGAGCTGTTTTTT	CASSLAIASGRNTGELFF
few	TRBV11-2	.	TRBJ1-2	TGTGCCAGCAGCCAATTTCAGTGGGCAGAGTATGGCTACACCTTC	CASSQFQWAEYGYTF
.	TRBV12-3/TRBV12-4	.	TRBJ2-5	TGTGCCAGCAGCCAAACAGTGACCCAAGAGACCCAGTACTTC	CASSQTVTQETQYF
.	TRBV12-3/TRBV12-4	TRBD2	TRBJ2-7	TGTGCCAGCAGCCCGGCGGCTAGCGGGAGCTCCTACGAGCAGTACTTC	CASSPAASGSSYEQYF
few	TRBV6-2/TRBV6-3	.	TRBJ2-7	TGTGCCAGCAGGGATCCCGGGACGTACATTATCGTGCAGTACTTC	CASRDPGTYIIVQYF
many	TRBV5-1	.	TRBJ1-1	TGCGCCAGCAGCTTTCAGGGTACGGGGACTGAAGCTTTCTTT	CASSFQGTGTEAFF
many	TRBV6-1	.	TRBJ2-7	TGTGCCAGCAGTGAAGCGGGTACCTACGAGCAGTACTTC	CASSEAGTYEQYF
.	TRBV11-3	TRBD1	TRBJ2-7	TGTGCCAGCAGCTTAGGGACAGGGGGCCCCTACGAGCAGTACTTC	CASSLGTGGPYEQYF
.	TRBV7-9	TRBD2	TRBJ2-1	TGTGCCAGCATCCAACTAGCGGAAGGTCGCGGTGAGCAGTTCTTC	CASIQLAEGRGEQFF
.	TRBV5-1	TRBD1	TRBJ2-1	TGCGCCAGCAGCTACAGCCCGGGACAGGGGGCATATGAGCAGTTCTTC	CASSYSPGQGAYEQFF
.	TRBV7-2	TRBD1	TRBJ2-7	TGTGCCAGCAGCTTAGGGCAGGGGGCGGACTACGAGCAGTACTTC	CASSLGQGADYEQYF
many	TRBV7-2	TRBD2	TRBJ2-1	TGTGCCAGCAGCTTAGGCGGGAGTGGGAACAATGAGCAGTTCTTC	CASSLGGSGNNEQFF
few	TRBV20-1	TRBD2	TRBJ2-7	TGCAGTGCTAGCCGCACTAGCGGGAATTCCGGGAAGCAGTACTTC	CSASRTSGNSGKQYF
.	TRBV28	.	TRBJ2-5	TGTGCCAGCAACGAGGGTGAGAAGCGTTTGCCCCAAGAGACCCAGTACTTC	CASNEGEKRLPQETQYF
.	TRBV25-1	TRBD1	TRBJ2-5	TGTGCCAGCACCCCGGGACAGTTTGTGGAGACCCAGTACTTC	CASTPGQFVETQYF
.	TRBV3-1	TRBD2	TRBJ2-3	TGTGCCAGCAGCCCCCGAGTGACTAGCGGGAGGGATACGCAGTATTTT	CASSPRVTSGRDTQYF
many	TRBV7-2	TRBD1	TRBJ2-1	TGTGCCAGCAGCACCTTGAGGGCCGGCCGGGACAGGGTAGGCAATGAGCAGTTCTTC	CASSTLRAGRDRVGNEQFF
.	TRBV7-2	.	TRBJ2-2	TGTGCCAGCAGCTTAGTGCAGACCGGGGAGCCGTTTTTT	CASSLVQTGEPFF
few	TRBV7-3	.	TRBJ2-3	TGTGCCAACAGCTTAACGGTGGGGCAGGATACGCAGTATTTT	CANSLTVGQDTQYF
many	TRBV20-1	.	TRBJ1-2	TGCAGTGCTAGCCGGGCCAGCGGAGGCTACACCTTC	CSASRASGGYTF
few	TRBV6-2/TRBV6-3	.	TRBJ1-1	TGTGCCAGCCATCCCGGTGGAATCACTGAAGCTTTCTTT	CASHPGGITEAFF
few	TRBV4-2	TRBD2	TRBJ2-3	TGTGCCAGCAGGCCCGCGGGGGGCGCAGATACGCAGTATTTT	CASRPAGGADTQYF
few	TRBV24-1	TRBD2	TRBJ2-5	TGTGCCACCAGTGAACCCGGGACTAGCGGAAAAGAGACCCAGTACTTC	CATSEPGTSGKETQYF
.	TRBV20-1	.	TRBJ1-5	TGCAGTGCTAAGGGGCCGAATCAGCCCCAGCATTTT	CSAKGPNQPQHF
.	TRBV6-5	TRBD2	TRBJ2-5	TGTGCCAGCAGTTACGAGGGAGGGAGGGCCCAGTACTTC	CASSYEGGRAQYF
many	TRBV6-1	.	TRBJ1-5	TGTGCCAGCAGTGAAACCTGGGACCAGCCCCAGCATTTT	CASSETWDQPQHF